This entry lists 3 T cell receptor beta chains sequenced from one sample in a study of T cell responses to AZD1222 COVID-19 vaccine. Generated by immunoSEQ multiplex PCR, the TCRdb table keeps only in-frame clones and is missing some. Here the sample spans under 200,000 clones, around nine tenths being singletons. Sequencing was performed on peripheral blood, taken 28 days after the second dose of the MenACWY control vaccine. These receptors all stem from an adult who received the MenACWY meningococcal vaccine as a control.

The V and J genes are TRBV6-5 and TRBJ1-5; 9 bases are a match to TRBD1. The V gene end was trimmed by 5 bases and the J gene end by 4 bases; junction bases not matched to a gene: 6. The CDR3 is made up of 15 amino acids. Germline V gene lookup returns CDR1 MNHEY and CDR2 SVGAGI. CDR3: CASSLQGAGNQPQHF. CDR3 DNA sequence: TGTGCCAGCAGTCTACAGGGGGCGGGTAATCAGCCCCAGCATTTT.

This rearrangement joins TRBV7-6 to TRBJ1-5, with 7 positions matching TRBD1. Germline assignment: CDR1 SGHVS and CDR2 FNYEAQ. J was trimmed by 2 bases and V by 4 bases; bases with no gene match: 2. The CDR3 contains 14 residues. The CDR3 sequence is CASSSDRGNQPQHF. The CDR3 DNA reads TGTGCCAGCAGCTCCGACAGGGGCAATCAGCCCCAGCATTTT. Full variable domain (remainder filled in from reference TRBV7-6 and TRBJ1-5): GAGVSQSPRYKVTKRGQDVALRCDPISGHVSLYWYRQALGQGPEFLTYFNYEAQQDKSGLPNDRFSAERPEGSISTLTIQRTEQRDSAMYRCASSSDRGNQPQHFGDGTRLSIL.

The J gene is TRBJ1-1, the V gene TRBV3-1 (or the pseudogene TRBV3-2), with a weak D call TRBD1 (6 bases). Trimming cost V 4 bases and J 10 bases, with 16 bases left between them. The germline gives CDR1 LGHDT, CDR2 YNNKEL (reference sequence). This CDR3 region has 13 residues. The DNA of the CDR3 is TGTGCCAGCAGCCGGGACACCCGAGGATCAGCTTTCTTT. Its translation: CASSRDTRGSAFF.